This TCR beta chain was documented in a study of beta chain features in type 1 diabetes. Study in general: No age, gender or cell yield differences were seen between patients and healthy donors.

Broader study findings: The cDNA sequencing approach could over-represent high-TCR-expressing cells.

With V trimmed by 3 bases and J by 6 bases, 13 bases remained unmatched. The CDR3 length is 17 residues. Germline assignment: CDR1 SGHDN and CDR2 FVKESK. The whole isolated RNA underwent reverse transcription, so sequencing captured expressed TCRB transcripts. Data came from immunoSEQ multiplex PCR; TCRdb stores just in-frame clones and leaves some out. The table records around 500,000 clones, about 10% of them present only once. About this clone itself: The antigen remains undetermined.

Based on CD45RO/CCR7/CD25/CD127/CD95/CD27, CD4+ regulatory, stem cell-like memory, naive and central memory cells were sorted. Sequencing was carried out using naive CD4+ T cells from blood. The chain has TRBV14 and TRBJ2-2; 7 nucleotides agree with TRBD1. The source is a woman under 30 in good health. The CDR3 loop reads CASSHWSRGFYAGELFF. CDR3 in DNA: TGTGCCAGCAGCCACTGGTCCAGGGGGTTTTACGCCGGGGAGCTGTTTTTT.